The 21 T cell receptor beta chains presented below share a single source sample, sequenced in a study of regulatory T cells in long-lasting Graves disease. Sequencing libraries for TCR beta were prepared with iRepertoire HTBI primers and Arm-PCR of CDR3 regions. Using its own MiXCR run on the multiplex PCR reads, TCRdb lists one record per CDR3 protein. The data hold over 300,000 distinct CDR3 sequences, with 15% to 20% observed a single time. The time point was: persistent/refractory GD, antithyroid drugs over 5 years with positive TRAb. PBMC RNA served as the TCR library source. The sample in question was peripheral blood mononuclear cells (PBMCs), obtained when the disease was refractory, from a patient treated with antithyroid drugs. The source is a female donor with Graves disease.

This CDR3 reads CASSVEGLARETQYF. CDR3 nucleotide sequence: TGTGCCAGCAGCGTAGAGGGACTAGCGAGAGAGACCCAGTACTTC. The rearrangement joins TRBV9 to TRBJ2-5, with 10 positions matching TRBD2. Germline CDR1 is SGDLS and CDR2 is YYNGEE. V lost 0 bases to trimming and J lost 4 bases; unmatched junction nucleotides: 3. The CDR3 runs to 15 residues.

The chain uses TRBV20-1 and TRBJ2-5; a weak D match, TRBD2 (6 bases). The CDR3 has 16 amino acids. The V end was cut by 1 base, the J end by 4 bases, with 19 bases between. The germline gives CDR1 DFQATT, CDR2 SNEGSKA (reference sequence). The CDR3 loop reads CSARGLEAGLIETQYF. The CDR3 DNA reads TGCAGTGCTAGAGGGTTGGAAGCGGGCCTAATAGAGACCCAGTACTTC.

This clonotype appeared a few times. The chain employs TRBV3-1 and TRBJ2-6; no clear D gene. Germline lookup yields CDR1 LGHDT and CDR2 YNNKEL (reference sequence). CDR3 size: 16 residues. With 4 bases removed from V and 4 bases from J, the gap between germline ends came to 14 bases. CDR3 in amino acids: CASSPTPFLGANVLTF. CDR3 nucleotides: TGTGCCAGCAGCCCAACCCCCTTTCTGGGGGCCAACGTCCTGACTTTC.

V is TRBV11-2 and J is TRBJ2-2, with TRBD2 matching 8 bases. Germline V CDR1 and CDR2: SGHAT, FQNNGV. CDR3 length: 16 amino acids. Germline trimming cut 4 bases from V and 5 bases from J; bases unmatched to any gene: 9. CDR3: CASSSLAGTITGELFF. The CDR3 DNA is TGTGCCAGCAGCTCCTTAGCGGGGACCATTACCGGGGAGCTGTTTTTT. Complete variable domain (other parts from reference TRBV11-2 and TRBJ2-2): EAGVAQSPRYKIIEKRQSVAFWCNPISGHATLYWYQQILGQGPKLLIQFQNNGVVDDSQLPKDRFSAERLKGVDSTLKIQPAKLEDSAVYLCASSSLAGTITGELFFGEGSRLTVL.

This clonotype was observed many times. J is TRBJ1-2 and V is TRBV27, with D perhaps matching TRBD1 (6 bases). V was clipped by 0 bases and J by 1 base, with 15 bases between them. The CDR3 has 17 residues. Germline V gene data show CDR1 as MNHEY and CDR2 as SMNVEV (reference sequence). Here the CDR3 reads CASSLSQTGRVNYGYTF. DNA for the CDR3: TGTGCCAGCAGTTTATCTCAGACAGGTCGGGTTAACTATGGCTACACCTTC.

This chain links TRBV20-1 with TRBJ1-1; no clear D. V was cut by 3 bases and J by 5 bases, with 13 bases left in between. The CDR3 extends over 13 amino acids. Germline CDR1 reads DFQATT; CDR2 reads SNEGSKA (reference sequence). CDR3 sequence: CSASEFRMTEAFF. The CDR3 DNA is TGCAGTGCTAGTGAGTTCCGAATGACTGAAGCTTTCTTT.

In its sample, this clonotype was seen a few times. The chain employs TRBV7-2 and TRBJ2-7; D gene uncertain. CDR1 and CDR2 from the germline V gene are SGHTA and FQGNSA. The CDR3 totals 15 residues. Trimming removed 4 bases at V and 3 bases at J, with 16 bases between. For the CDR3, the DNA is TGTGCCAGCAGCTCAAGACCGACAAATGACTACGAGCAGTACTTC. Its translation is CASSSRPTNDYEQYF.

This clonotype was observed a handful of times. This chain joins TRBV29-1 and TRBJ1-5; the D is unclear. This CDR3 region has 12 residues. Trimming stripped 4 bases from V and 3 bases from J, with 7 bases between. Per the germline V gene, CDR1 is SQVTM and CDR2 is ANQGSEA. CDR3 in amino acids: CSVAGVNQPQHF. CDR3 coding DNA: TGCAGCGTTGCCGGGGTCAATCAGCCCCAGCATTTT. Variable domain in full (rest from reference TRBV29-1 and TRBJ1-5): SAVISQKPSRDICQRGTSLTIQCQVDSQVTMMFWYRQQPGQSLTLIATANQGSEATYESGFVIDKFPISRPNLTFSTLTVSNMSPEDSSIYLCSVAGVNQPQHFGDGTRLSIL.

Details on this clonotype: This could be a read error, since a much larger clone is one nucleotide away. The rearrangement uses TRBV2 and TRBJ2-2; the D call may be TRBD1 or TRBD2 (5 bases each). Germline assignment: CDR1 SNHLY and CDR2 FYNNEI. The CDR3 is 12 residues long. The CDR3 DNA reads as TGTGCCAGCAGGATAGGGACCGGGGAGCTGCTTTTT. It is translated as CASRIGTGELLF.

This clonotype has a count of ten or more. This chain links TRBV2 with TRBJ1-4; D possibly corresponds to TRBD1 (6 bases). The CDR3 sequence is 14 residues long. Germline assignment: CDR1 SNHLY and CDR2 FYNNEI. Trimming left V 8 bases short and J 0 bases short, with 10 bases between. The CDR3 DNA is TGTGCCAGCGCCTGGACAGCAACTAATGAAAAACTGTTTTTT. It codes for CASAWTATNEKLFF.

This clonotype came up many times. This chain uses TRBV7-2 with TRBJ1-2; 8 bases fit TRBD1. Germline CDR1 SGHTA, CDR2 FQGNSA. J was trimmed by 6 bases and V by 2 bases; bases with no gene match: 8. This CDR3 contains 15 residues. CDR3 DNA: TGTGCCAGCAGCTTATTGGCGACAGGGGAAGATGGCTACACCTTC. Translation gives CASSLLATGEDGYTF.

The CDR3: CASSARTGGSYNEQFF. In DNA form, the CDR3 reads TGTGCCAGCAGTGCCCGGACAGGCGGCTCCTACAATGAGCAGTTCTTC. The V and J genes are TRBV27 and TRBJ2-1; TRBD1 aligns across 7 bases. Unmatched junction bases numbered 7, after V lost 5 bases and J lost 0 bases. CDR1 and CDR2 (germline): MNHEY, SMNVEV (reference sequence). The CDR3 is 16 residues long.

V usage is TRBV28 and J usage is TRBJ2-3, with TRBD2 matching over 14 bases. Per the germline V gene, CDR1 is MDHEN and CDR2 is SYDVKM. V lost 4 bases and J lost 4; bases outside the gene matches: 4. The CDR3 totals 16 residues. In nucleotides, the CDR3 is TGTGCCAGCAGTTCCAGGGGACTAGCGGGAGCAGATACGCAGTATTTT. Residues: CASSSRGLAGADTQYF.

This clonotype appeared a few times. The chain is built from TRBV4-3 and TRBJ1-1; D remains unclear. V was clipped by 0 bases and J by 0 bases, with 11 bases between them. The CDR3 length is 16 residues. The germline V gene has CDR1 LGHNA and CDR2 YSLEER. The CDR3 sequence: CASSQEWRQMNTEAFF. DNA for the CDR3: TGCGCCAGCAGCCAAGAATGGAGGCAGATGAACACTGAAGCTTTCTTT.

J is TRBJ2-5 and V is TRBV25-1; perhaps TRBD2 as D (5 bases). Trimming stripped 4 bases from V and 3 bases from J, with 9 bases between. The germline gives CDR1 MGHDK, CDR2 SYGVNS. The CDR3 runs 13 residues. CDR3 nucleotides: TGTGCCAGCAGTGGTACTAGAAAAGAGACCCAGTACTTC. As protein: CASSGTRKETQYF.

At least ten counts were recorded for this clonotype. The V call is TRBV6-2 or TRBV6-3, the J call TRBJ2-7; D is uncertain. The length of the CDR3 is 17 residues. V lost 5 bases, J lost 1 base, and 21 bases lay in between. Germline CDR1 is MNHEY and CDR2 is SVGEGT. CDR3 nucleotides: TGTGCCAGCAGTGAACACCAGGACGCAACCTTTTCCTACGAGCAGTACTTC. This translates into CASSEHQDATFSYEQYF.

This clonotype was counted ten times or more. The chain carries TRBV29-1 and TRBJ2-5; 8 bases fit TRBD1. Germline lookup yields CDR1 SQVTM and CDR2 ANQGSEA. The junction had 4 bases not matched to a gene; V was cut back by 7 bases and J by 6 bases. The CDR3 is 11 residues long. The CDR3 nucleotides read TGCAGCGGCCGGACAGGGAAGACCCAGTACTTC. The encoded protein is CSGRTGKTQYF.

The chain recombines TRBV3-1 with TRBJ1-1; possibly TRBD1 for D (6 bases). The CDR3 loop spans 16 amino acids. V lost 4 bases and J lost 1, with 16 bases in between. The germline V gene encodes CDR1 LGHDT and CDR2 YNNKEL (reference sequence). CDR3 sequence: CASSPWGAGQNTEAFF. The CDR3 nucleotides read TGTGCCAGCAGCCCATGGGGGGCAGGGCAGAACACTGAAGCTTTCTTT. The full variable domain, rest sourced from reference TRBV3-1 and TRBJ1-1, is DTAVSQTPKYLVTQMGNDKSIKCEQNLGHDTMYWYKQDSKKFLKIMFSYNNKELIINETVPNRFSPKSPDKAHLNLHINSLELGDSAVYFCASSPWGAGQNTEAFFGQGTRLTVV.

This clonotype occurred a few times. This chain links TRBV20-1 with TRBJ2-7; 10 positions match TRBD2. The CDR3 length is 15 residues. The germline gives CDR1 DFQATT, CDR2 SNEGSKA (reference sequence). J was trimmed by 4 bases and V by 2 bases; bases with no gene match: 8. As DNA, the CDR3 is TGCAGTGCTAGAAGGCTAGCGGGAGTTTTGTACGAGCAGTACTTC. Translation: CSARRLAGVLYEQYF.

This clonotype was recorded at least ten times. The chain employs TRBV11-2 and TRBJ2-4; a weak D match, TRBD2 (5 bases). The germline gives CDR1 SGHAT, CDR2 FQNNGV. Trimming removed 9 bases from V and 3 bases from J, with 9 bases in between. The CDR3 sequence is 12 residues long. CDR3 sequence reads: CARVGIKNIQYF. The CDR3 DNA follows: TGTGCCAGGGTCGGGATCAAAAACATTCAGTACTTC.

This clonotype was recorded a few times. This chain links TRBV3-1 with TRBJ1-2, with TRBD1 identical over 11 bases. V lost 3 bases and J lost 12; bases outside the gene matches: 3. The CDR3 sequence is 12 residues long. CDR1 is LGHDT and CDR2 is YNNKEL in the germline V gene (reference sequence). The DNA of the CDR3 is TGTGCCAGCAGCCAGGGACAGGGGGGAAACACCTTC. Residues: CASSQGQGGNTF.